The 5 T cell receptor beta chains in this list originate from one sample, sequenced in a study of control samples from healthy donors and cancer patients. Using immunoSEQ multiplex PCR, the repertoire was profiled, and TCRdb retains in-frame clones only, with some absent. The data hold roughly 180,000 clones, with around 95% observed a single time. The sequenced sample was blood. The receptors shown here come from a woman aged 55-69 years in good health.

This clone was recorded only once. The CDR3 DNA is TGCGCCAGCAGTCCGCACGAGAACACTGAAGCTTTCTTT. Encoded protein: CASSPHENTEAFF. The genes are TRBV5-1 and TRBJ1-1; no clear D gene. The germline V gene has CDR1 SGHRS and CDR2 YFSETQ. With 5 bases removed from V and 1 base from J, the gap between germline ends came to 9 bases. The CDR3 spans 13 residues.

The chain joins TRBV7-9 to TRBJ2-1; D is undetermined. From germline, CDR1 is SEHNR and CDR2 FQNEAQ (reference sequence). V lost 0 bases and J lost 7, with 7 bases in between. This CDR3 spans 13 amino acids. The CDR3, as DNA: TGTGCCAGCAGCTTAGCGGTGAAGAATGAGCAGTTCTTC. Protein product: CASSLAVKNEQFF.

The chain joins TRBV4-3 to TRBJ1-1; D ambiguous. The CDR3 totals 13 residues. V lost 4 bases to trimming and J lost 0 bases, with 6 bases between them. Germline values: CDR1 LGHNA, CDR2 YSLEER. The CDR3 coding sequence is TGCGCCAGCAGCCTCGAACTGAACACTGAAGCTTTCTTT. Protein sequence: CASSLELNTEAFF.

The chain joins TRBV19 to TRBJ2-7, with D tentatively TRBD2 (5 bases). The CDR3 spans 14 residues. V dropped 1 base and J dropped 5 bases, with 12 bases sitting between them. Germline loops: CDR1 LNHDA, CDR2 SQIVND (reference sequence). The CDR3 DNA reads TGTGCCAGTAGTATAGTGTACGGGATCCACGAGCAGTACTTC. This codes for CASSIVYGIHEQYF.

This clone came up once. This chain links TRBV12-3 or TRBV12-4 with TRBJ2-3; D is unresolved. The CDR3 contains 13 residues. With 1 base removed from V and 0 bases from J, the gap between germline ends came to 2 bases. CDR3 in amino acids: CASSLESTDTQYF. CDR3 bases: TGTGCCAGCAGTTTAGAGAGCACAGATACGCAGTATTTT.